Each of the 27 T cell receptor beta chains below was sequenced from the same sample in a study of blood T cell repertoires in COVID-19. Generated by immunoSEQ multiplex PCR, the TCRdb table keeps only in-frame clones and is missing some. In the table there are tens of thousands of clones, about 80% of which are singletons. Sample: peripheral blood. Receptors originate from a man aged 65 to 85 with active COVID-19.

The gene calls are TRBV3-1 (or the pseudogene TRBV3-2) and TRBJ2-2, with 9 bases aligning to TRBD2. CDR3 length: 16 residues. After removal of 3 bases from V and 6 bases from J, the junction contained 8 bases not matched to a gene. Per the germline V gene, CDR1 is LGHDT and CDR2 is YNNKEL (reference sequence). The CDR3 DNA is TGTGCCAGCAGCCAGAGGGCGGGGGGGCCCCCCGGGGAGCTGTTTTTT. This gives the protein CASSQRAGGPPGELFF.

The DNA of the CDR3 is TGTGCCAGCAGCGACAGGGGCGGCACTGAAGCTTTCTTT. Encoded protein: CASSDRGGTEAFF. The chain links TRBV2 to TRBJ1-1; 8 bases fit TRBD1. Germline CDR1 SNHLY, CDR2 FYNNEI. The trim removed 6 bases at V and 4 bases at J, leaving 4 bases unmatched. The CDR3 has 13 amino acids.

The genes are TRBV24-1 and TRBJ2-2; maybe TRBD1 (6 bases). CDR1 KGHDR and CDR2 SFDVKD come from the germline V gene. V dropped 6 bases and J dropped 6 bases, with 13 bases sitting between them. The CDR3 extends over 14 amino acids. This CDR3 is CATSIPQGSGELFF. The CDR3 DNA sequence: TGTGCCACCAGTATTCCACAGGGTTCCGGGGAGCTGTTTTTT.

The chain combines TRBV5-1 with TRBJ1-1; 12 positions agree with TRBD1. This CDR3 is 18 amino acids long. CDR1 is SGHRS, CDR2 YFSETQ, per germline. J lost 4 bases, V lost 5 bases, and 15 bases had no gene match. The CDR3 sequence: CASSHTGTGGSGGTEAFF. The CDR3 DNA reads TGCGCCAGCAGTCATACCGGGACAGGGGGCTCCGGGGGCACTGAAGCTTTCTTT.

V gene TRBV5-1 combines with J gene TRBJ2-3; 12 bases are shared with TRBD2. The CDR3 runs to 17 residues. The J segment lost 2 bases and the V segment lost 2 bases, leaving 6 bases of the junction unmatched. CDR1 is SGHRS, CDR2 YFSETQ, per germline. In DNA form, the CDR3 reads TGCGCCAGCAGCTTAGTGACTAGCGGGAGATACACAGATACGCAGTATTTT. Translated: CASSLVTSGRYTDTQYF.

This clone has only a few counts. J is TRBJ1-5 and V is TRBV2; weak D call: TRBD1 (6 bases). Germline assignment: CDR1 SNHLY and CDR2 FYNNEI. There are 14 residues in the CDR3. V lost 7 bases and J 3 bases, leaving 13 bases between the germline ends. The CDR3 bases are TGTGCCAGCAAGGACAGTACTTCCAATCAGCCCCAGCATTTT. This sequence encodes CASKDSTSNQPQHF. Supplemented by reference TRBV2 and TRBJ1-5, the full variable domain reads EPEVTQTPSHQVTQMGQEVILRCVPISNHLYFYWYRQILGQKVEFLVSFYNNEISEKSEIFDDQFSVERPDGSNFTLKIRSTKLEDSAMYFCASKDSTSNQPQHFGDGTRLSIL.

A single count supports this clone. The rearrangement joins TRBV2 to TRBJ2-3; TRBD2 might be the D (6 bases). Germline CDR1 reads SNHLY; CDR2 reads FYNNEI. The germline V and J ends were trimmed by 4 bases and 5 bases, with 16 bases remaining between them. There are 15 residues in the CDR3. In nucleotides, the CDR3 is TGTGCCAGCAGTGGAGGGAGGCTAGTGATAGATACGCAGTATTTT. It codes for CASSGGRLVIDTQYF. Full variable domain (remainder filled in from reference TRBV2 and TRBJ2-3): EPEVTQTPSHQVTQMGQEVILRCVPISNHLYFYWYRQILGQKVEFLVSFYNNEISEKSEIFDDQFSVERPDGSNFTLKIRSTKLEDSAMYFCASSGGRLVIDTQYFGPGTRLTVL.

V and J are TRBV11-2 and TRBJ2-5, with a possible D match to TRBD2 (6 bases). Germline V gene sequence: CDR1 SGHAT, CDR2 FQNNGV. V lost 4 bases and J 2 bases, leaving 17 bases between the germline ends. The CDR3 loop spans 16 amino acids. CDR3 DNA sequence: TGTGCCAGCAGCTCGGGACTTGGAAAGGTACAAGAGACCCAGTACTTC. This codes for CASSSGLGKVQETQYF.

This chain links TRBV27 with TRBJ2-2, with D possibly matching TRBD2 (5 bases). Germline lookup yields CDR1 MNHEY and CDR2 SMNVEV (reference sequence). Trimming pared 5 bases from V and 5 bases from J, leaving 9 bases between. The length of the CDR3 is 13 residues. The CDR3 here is CASSPQRTGELFF. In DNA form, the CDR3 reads TGTGCCAGCAGTCCTCAGCGGACCGGGGAGCTGTTTTTT.

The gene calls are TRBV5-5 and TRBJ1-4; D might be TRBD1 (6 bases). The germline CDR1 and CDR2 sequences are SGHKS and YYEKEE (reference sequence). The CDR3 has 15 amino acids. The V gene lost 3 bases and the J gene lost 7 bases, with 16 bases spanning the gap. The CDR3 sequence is CASSYGGGLGEKLFF. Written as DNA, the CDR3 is TGTGCCAGCAGCTACGGCGGGGGGCTGGGTGAAAAACTGTTTTTT. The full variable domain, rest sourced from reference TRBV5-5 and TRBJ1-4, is DAGVTQSPTHLIKTRGQQVTLRCSPISGHKSVSWYQQVLGQGPQFIFQYYEKEERGRGNFPDRFSARQFPNYSSELNVNALLLGDSALYLCASSYGGGLGEKLFFGSGTQLSVL.

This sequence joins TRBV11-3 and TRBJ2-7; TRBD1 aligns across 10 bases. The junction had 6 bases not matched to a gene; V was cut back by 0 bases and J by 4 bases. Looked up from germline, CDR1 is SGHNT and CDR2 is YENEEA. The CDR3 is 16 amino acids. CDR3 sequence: CASSLDGGQGSYEQYF. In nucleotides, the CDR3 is TGTGCCAGCAGCTTAGACGGGGGACAGGGGAGTTACGAGCAGTACTTC.

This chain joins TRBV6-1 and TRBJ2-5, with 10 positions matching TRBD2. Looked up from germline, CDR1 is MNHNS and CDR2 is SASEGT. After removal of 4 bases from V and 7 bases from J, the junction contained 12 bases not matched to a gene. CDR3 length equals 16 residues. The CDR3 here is CASSGGLALPRWTQYF. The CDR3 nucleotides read TGTGCCAGCAGTGGGGGACTAGCGCTCCCCAGATGGACCCAGTACTTC.

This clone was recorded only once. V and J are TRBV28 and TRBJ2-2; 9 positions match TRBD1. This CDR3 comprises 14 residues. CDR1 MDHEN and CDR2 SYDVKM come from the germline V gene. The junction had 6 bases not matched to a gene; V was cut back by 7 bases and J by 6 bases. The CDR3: CASNIRQGAGELFF. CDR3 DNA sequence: TGTGCCAGCAACATTCGACAGGGGGCCGGGGAGCTGTTTTTT.

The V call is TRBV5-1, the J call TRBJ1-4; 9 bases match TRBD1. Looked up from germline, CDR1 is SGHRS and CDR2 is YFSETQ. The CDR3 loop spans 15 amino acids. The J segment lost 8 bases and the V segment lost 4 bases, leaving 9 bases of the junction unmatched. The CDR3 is CASSRVGQGIEKLFF. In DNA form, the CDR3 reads TGCGCCAGCAGCAGGGTGGGACAGGGAATCGAAAAACTGTTTTTT. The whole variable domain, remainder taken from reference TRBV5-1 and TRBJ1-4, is KAGVTQTPRYLIKTRGQQVTLSCSPISGHRSVSWYQQTPGQGLQFLFEYFSETQRNKGNFPGRFSGRQFSNSRSEMNVSTLELGDSALYLCASSRVGQGIEKLFFGSGTQLSVL.

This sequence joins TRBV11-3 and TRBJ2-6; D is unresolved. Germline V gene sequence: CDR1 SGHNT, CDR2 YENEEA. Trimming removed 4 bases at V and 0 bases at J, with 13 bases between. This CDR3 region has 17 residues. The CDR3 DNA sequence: TGTGCCAGCAGCTCGGCCCTGGGCCGCTCTGGGGCCAACGTCCTGACTTTC. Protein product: CASSSALGRSGANVLTF.

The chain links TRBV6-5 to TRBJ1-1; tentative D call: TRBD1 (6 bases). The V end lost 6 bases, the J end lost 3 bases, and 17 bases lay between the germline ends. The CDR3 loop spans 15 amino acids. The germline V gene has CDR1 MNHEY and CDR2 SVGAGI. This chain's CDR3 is CASRPQSDRHTEAFF. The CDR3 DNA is TGTGCCAGCAGACCCCAATCAGACAGGCACACTGAAGCTTTCTTT.

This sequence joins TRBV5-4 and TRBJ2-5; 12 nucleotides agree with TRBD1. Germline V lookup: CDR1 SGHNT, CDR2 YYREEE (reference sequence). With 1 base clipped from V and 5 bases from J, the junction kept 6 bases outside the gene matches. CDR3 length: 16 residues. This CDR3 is CASSLSGTGGRETQYF. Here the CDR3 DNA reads TGTGCCAGCAGCTTGTCGGGGACAGGGGGCCGGGAGACCCAGTACTTC.

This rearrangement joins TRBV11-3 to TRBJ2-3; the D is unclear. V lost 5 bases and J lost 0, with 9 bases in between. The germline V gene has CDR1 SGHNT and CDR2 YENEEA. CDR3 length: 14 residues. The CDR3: CASSPRGSTDTQYF. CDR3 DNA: TGTGCCAGCAGCCCACGTGGCAGCACAGATACGCAGTATTTT. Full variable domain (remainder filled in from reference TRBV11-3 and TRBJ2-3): EAGVVQSPRYKIIEKKQPVAFWCNPISGHNTLYWYLQNLGQGPELLIRYENEEAVDDSQLPKDRFSAERLKGVDSTLKIQPAELGDSAVYLCASSPRGSTDTQYFGPGTRLTVL.

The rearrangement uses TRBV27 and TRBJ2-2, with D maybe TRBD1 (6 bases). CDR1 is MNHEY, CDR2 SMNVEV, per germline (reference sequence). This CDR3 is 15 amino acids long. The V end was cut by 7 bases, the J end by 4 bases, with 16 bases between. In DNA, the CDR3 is TGTGCCAGCACCTGGGGGCAGGGTTTCACCGGGGAGCTGTTTTTT. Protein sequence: CASTWGQGFTGELFF.

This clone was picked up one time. CDR3 amino acids: CASSLDAGGTGDTQYF. Written as DNA, the CDR3 is TGTGCCAGCAGCTTGGATGCCGGAGGAACGGGAGATACGCAGTATTTT. The V call is TRBV7-3, the J call TRBJ2-3; a weak D match, TRBD2 (5 bases). CDR1 and CDR2 (germline): SGHTA, FQGTGA. V lost 3 bases, J lost 5 bases, and 18 bases lay in between. This CDR3 has 16 residues.

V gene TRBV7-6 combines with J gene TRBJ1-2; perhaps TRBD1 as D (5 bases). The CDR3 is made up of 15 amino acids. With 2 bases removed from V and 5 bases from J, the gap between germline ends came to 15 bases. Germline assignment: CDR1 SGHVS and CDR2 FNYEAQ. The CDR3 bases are TGTGCCAGCAGCTTAATGGTGACAGTTGGATATGGCTACACCTTC. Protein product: CASSLMVTVGYGYTF.

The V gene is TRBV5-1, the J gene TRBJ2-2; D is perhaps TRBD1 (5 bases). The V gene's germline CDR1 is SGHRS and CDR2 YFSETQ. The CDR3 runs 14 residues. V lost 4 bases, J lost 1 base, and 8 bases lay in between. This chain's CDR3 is CASSIGQNTGELFF. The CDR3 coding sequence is TGCGCCAGCAGCATCGGACAGAACACCGGGGAGCTGTTTTTT.

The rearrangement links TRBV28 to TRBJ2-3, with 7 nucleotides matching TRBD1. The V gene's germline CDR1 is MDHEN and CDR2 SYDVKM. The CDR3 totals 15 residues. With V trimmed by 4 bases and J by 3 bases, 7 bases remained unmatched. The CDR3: CASSSKGARTDTQYF. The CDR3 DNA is TGTGCCAGCAGTTCAAAGGGGGCCAGGACAGATACGCAGTATTTT.

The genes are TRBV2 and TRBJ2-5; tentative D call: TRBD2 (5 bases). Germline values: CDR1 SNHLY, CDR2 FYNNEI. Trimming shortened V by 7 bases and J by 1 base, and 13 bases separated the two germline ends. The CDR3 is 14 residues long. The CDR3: CASKKGLSQETQYF. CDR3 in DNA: TGTGCCAGCAAAAAAGGACTTTCCCAAGAGACCCAGTACTTC.

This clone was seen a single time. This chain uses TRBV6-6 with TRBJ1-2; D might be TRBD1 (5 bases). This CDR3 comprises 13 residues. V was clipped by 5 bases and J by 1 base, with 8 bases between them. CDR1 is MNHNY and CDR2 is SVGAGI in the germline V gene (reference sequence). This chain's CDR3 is CASSSQGNYGYTF. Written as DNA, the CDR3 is TGTGCCAGCAGTAGTCAGGGTAACTATGGCTACACCTTC.

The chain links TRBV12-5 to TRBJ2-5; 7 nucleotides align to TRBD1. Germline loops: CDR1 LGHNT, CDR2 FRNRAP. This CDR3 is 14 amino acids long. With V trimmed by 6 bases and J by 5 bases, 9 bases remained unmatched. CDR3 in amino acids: CASGRTGERETQYF. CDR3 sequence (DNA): TGTGCTAGTGGCCGGACAGGAGAGAGGGAGACCCAGTACTTC.

CDR3 coding DNA: TGTGCCACCAGTGATGGACAGATTAACACTGAAGCTTTCTTT. Amino acids: CATSDGQINTEAFF. The V call is TRBV24-1, the J call TRBJ1-1; weak D call: TRBD1 (6 bases). This CDR3 has 14 amino acids. Between the trimmed V and J ends, which lost 3 bases and 2 bases, there was a span of 9 bases. The germline V gene encodes CDR1 KGHDR and CDR2 SFDVKD.